Shown below are 5 T cell receptor beta chains from a single sample sequenced in a study of T cell clonality in common variable immunodeficiency. The repertoire was sequenced with immunoSEQ multiplex PCR; TCRdb's copy has only in-frame clones and lacks some. The sample shows 40,000 to 60,000 clones, none of them appearing just once. The sequencing sample was made of peripheral blood mononuclear cells. The receptors here all came from a person between 18 and 69 years old in good health.

This clone showed up many times. Read coverage stops 3 residues before the CDR3 terminus; the germline J gene supplies the remainder. The rearrangement links TRBV19 to TRBJ1-6, with D possibly TRBD1 on 6 matching bases. The CDR3 length is 14 residues. The germline CDR1 and CDR2 sequences are LNHDA and SQIVND (reference sequence). Between the trimmed V and J ends, which lost 7 bases and 9 bases, there was a span of 16 bases. The CDR3 sequence is CASTLGGGVSPLHF. The CDR3 DNA, read in part, is TGTGCCAGTACCCTCGGAGGGGGGGTTTCACCC. The entire variable domain, with the rest obtained from reference TRBV19 and TRBJ1-6, is as follows: DGGITQSPKYLFRKEGQNVTLSCEQNLNHDAMYWYRQDPGQGLRLIYYSQIVNDFQKGDIAEGYSVSREKKESFPLTVTSAQKNPTAFYLCASTLGGGVSPLHFGNGTRLTVT.

This clone was seen repeatedly, ten times or more. The CDR3 end is not reached by the read, which stops 3 residues before it; the germline J gene fills it in. This sequence joins TRBV5-1 and TRBJ1-1, with 7 positions matching TRBD1. CDR1 is SGHRS, CDR2 YFSETQ, per germline. This CDR3 region has 13 residues. The sequenced CDR3 bases are TGCGCCAGCAGCGGCCTGACAGGGCGTGGA. Amino acids: CASSGLTGRG. The full CDR3 is CASSGLTGRGAFF.

Of note for this clone: The CDR3 extends 3 residues past the end of the read, so its final part is completed from the germline J gene. The chain is built from TRBV20-1 and TRBJ2-7; maybe TRBD2 (6 bases). V was trimmed by 5 bases and J by 5 bases, leaving 16 bases between them. CDR3 length: 13 amino acids. The germline gives CDR1 DFQATT, CDR2 SNEGSKA (reference sequence). The CDR3 spells CSAGVSGVNEQYF. The part of the CDR3 DNA that was read is TGCAGTGCTGGAGTGTCGGGGGTCAACGAG.

This clone was detected ten times or more. Read coverage stops 3 residues before the CDR3 terminus; the germline J gene supplies the remainder. The chain has TRBV20-1 and TRBJ2-3; 11 bases are a match to TRBD2. With 6 bases clipped from V and 2 bases from J, the junction kept 7 bases outside the gene matches. Per the germline V gene, CDR1 is DFQATT and CDR2 is SNEGSKA (reference sequence). The CDR3 consists of 15 residues. The part of the CDR3 DNA that was read is TGCAGTGCGCCAATAGCGGGAGGGTTCACAGATACG. Protein product: CSAPIAGGFTDT. The full CDR3 protein is CSAPIAGGFTDTQYF.

In this sample, this clone turned up a few times. The CDR3 loop is CASSPSDRFYDGYTF. The CDR3 DNA, read in part, is TGTGCCAGCTCACCATCAGACAGGTTTTATGATGGC. V and J are TRBV18 and TRBJ1-2; D is perhaps TRBD1 (6 bases). The read stops 3 residues short of the end of the CDR3; the missing end is completed from the germline J gene. The CDR3 consists of 15 residues. The V gene's germline CDR1 is KGHSH and CDR2 LQKENI. The V end lost 2 bases, the J end lost 6 bases, and 16 bases lay between the germline ends. Complete variable domain (other parts from reference TRBV18 and TRBJ1-2): NAGVMQNPRHLVRRRGQEARLRCSPMKGHSHVYWYRQLPEEGLKFMVYLQKENIIDESGMPKERFSAEFPKEGPSILRIQQVVRGDSAAYFCASSPSDRFYDGYTFGSGTRLTVV.